Below, 15 T cell receptor beta chains from the same sample are listed, as sequenced in a study of T cell changes during pregnancy in multiple sclerosis. Clones were read by immunoSEQ multiplex PCR, and TCRdb kept only the in-frame ones, dropping some. The table lists about 40,000 clones, 94% of them singletons, with 0.35% in the top ten. Material: CD4+ T cells from peripheral blood mononuclear cells, obtained after pregnancy. These receptors were collected from a female donor with multiple sclerosis, enrolled in a pregnancy study.

The rearrangement links TRBV12-5 to TRBJ2-2; TRBD2 matches 10 bases. Per germline, CDR1 LGHNT and CDR2 FRNRAP. The CDR3 extends over 21 amino acids. After removal of 0 bases from V and 1 base from J, the junction contained 14 bases not matched to a gene. The DNA for the CDR3 is TGTGCTAGTGGTTTGGTACAGCGGGGGGGCATTCTCTCGGTGAACACCGGGGAGCTGTTTTTT. It encodes CASGLVQRGGILSVNTGELFF.

V and J are TRBV30 and TRBJ1-2; perhaps TRBD1 as D (5 bases). The CDR3 runs 13 residues. Germline CDR1 and CDR2: GTSNPN and SVGIG (reference sequence). V was clipped by 3 bases and J by 8 bases, with 16 bases between them. CDR3 in amino acids: CAWRGTGLGGYTF. In nucleotides, the CDR3 is TGTGCCTGGAGGGGAACAGGATTAGGCGGCTACACCTTC.

The rearrangement links TRBV14 to TRBJ1-1; 8 nucleotides align to TRBD1. This CDR3 is built from 16 residues. The germline V gene has CDR1 SGHDN and CDR2 FVKESK. The trim removed 1 base at V and 2 bases at J, leaving 6 bases unmatched. The CDR3 protein is CASSQGARGPNTEAFF. The CDR3 region has the DNA TGTGCCAGCAGCCAAGGGGCCAGGGGGCCAAACACTGAAGCTTTCTTT.

The chain couples TRBV10-2 to TRBJ2-7; 9 bases are shared with TRBD1. V lost 2 bases and J lost 3; bases outside the gene matches: 8. The CDR3 spans 16 residues. Germline CDR1 and CDR2: WSHSY and SAAADI. The CDR3 DNA follows: TGCGCCAGCAGTGAGAACAGGGGGCTGTCAGTCTACGAGCAGTACTTC. Translated, it gives CASSENRGLSVYEQYF.

The V gene is TRBV18, the J gene TRBJ1-2, with D possibly being TRBD1 (6 bases). This CDR3 has 15 residues. CDR1 is KGHSH, CDR2 LQKENI, per germline. Trimming removed 6 bases from V and 2 bases from J, with 16 bases in between. CDR3 in amino acids: CASSRPTGRNYGYTF. CDR3 bases: TGTGCCAGCTCGCGACCAACAGGGCGCAACTATGGCTACACCTTC.

The chain couples TRBV5-6 to TRBJ1-5, with 8 bases matching TRBD1. The CDR3 spans 15 residues. V shed 4 bases and J 3 bases; nucleotides not matched to a gene: 6. Germline V gene lookup returns CDR1 SGHDT and CDR2 YYEEEE. CDR3 residues: CASSPWTGINQPQHF. As DNA, the CDR3 is TGTGCCAGCAGCCCCTGGACAGGGATCAATCAGCCCCAGCATTTT.

CDR3 DNA sequence: TGTGCCAGCTCACCTACAGGGTCCTTAGAGACCCAGTACTTC. Protein product: CASSPTGSLETQYF. This chain connects TRBV18 to TRBJ2-5; weak D call: TRBD1 (6 bases). Germline CDR1 KGHSH, CDR2 LQKENI. The V end lost 3 bases, the J end lost 4 bases, and 12 bases lay between the germline ends. The CDR3 contains 14 residues.

The chain joins TRBV2 to TRBJ1-2; a weak D match, TRBD1 (6 bases). CDR3 size: 12 residues. Per the germline V gene, CDR1 is SNHLY and CDR2 is FYNNEI. V lost 11 bases to trimming and J lost 6 bases, with 16 bases between them. CDR3 in amino acids: CAEGEGRDGYTF. The CDR3, as DNA: TGTGCCGAGGGGGAGGGAAGGGATGGCTACACCTTC.

The chain links TRBV27 to TRBJ1-2; 8 bases line up with TRBD1. The CDR3 loop spans 13 amino acids. The germline V gene encodes CDR1 MNHEY and CDR2 SMNVEV (reference sequence). V lost 6 bases, J lost 5 bases, and 5 bases stayed unmatched. CDR3 loop: CASSHDRGYGYTF. The CDR3 region has the DNA TGTGCCAGCAGCCACGACAGGGGATATGGCTACACCTTC.

The rearrangement uses TRBV25-1 and TRBJ2-3, with 10 bases identical to TRBD2. Germline V gene data show CDR1 as MGHDK and CDR2 as SYGVNS. Trimming at V came to 2 bases and at J to 6 bases, leaving 8 bases not matched to a gene. CDR3 length: 16 amino acids. Here the CDR3 DNA reads TGTGCCAGCAGTGAACCACTAGCGGGGTTCGGGGATACGCAGTATTTT. The encoded protein is CASSEPLAGFGDTQYF.

This clone was detected only once. The chain carries TRBV6-5 and TRBJ2-7; D perhaps matches TRBD1 (6 bases). CDR3 length equals 15 residues. Looked up from germline, CDR1 is MNHEY and CDR2 is SVGAGI. The V end was cut by 2 bases, the J end by 1 base, with 12 bases between. The CDR3 nucleotides are TGTGCCAGCAGTTACGATGGGGACATATCCTACGAGCAGTACTTC. Encoded protein: CASSYDGDISYEQYF.

This sequence joins TRBV5-1 and TRBJ1-2; the match to TRBD1 covers 10 bases. Germline V gene sequence: CDR1 SGHRS, CDR2 YFSETQ. This CDR3 region has 14 residues. The V and J ends lost 7 bases and 0 bases, in that order; junction bases with no gene match: 3. Here the CDR3 reads CASGGTGANYGYTF. The CDR3 DNA reads as TGCGCCAGCGGTGGGACAGGGGCTAACTATGGCTACACCTTC.

The genes are TRBV18 and TRBJ2-1; 7 bases align to TRBD2. The CDR3 consists of 16 residues. CDR1 is KGHSH and CDR2 is LQKENI in the germline V gene. V was clipped by 5 bases and J by 8 bases; unmatched bases: 15. The CDR3 DNA follows: TGTGCCAGCTCATCAACGGGGGAGGGGAGCTGGTATGAGCAGTTCTTC. This translates into CASSSTGEGSWYEQFF. Combining the CDR3 with reference TRBV18 and TRBJ2-1 gives the whole variable domain NAGVMQNPRHLVRRRGQEARLRCSPMKGHSHVYWYRQLPEEGLKFMVYLQKENIIDESGMPKERFSAEFPKEGPSILRIQQVVRGDSAAYFCASSSTGEGSWYEQFFGPGTRLTVL.

The chain uses TRBV19 and TRBJ2-1; the match to TRBD2 covers 14 bases. V gave up 5 bases and J gave up 0 bases; unmatched junction bases: 6. This CDR3 has 18 residues. Germline CDR1 is LNHDA and CDR2 is SQIVND (reference sequence). For the CDR3, the DNA is TGTGCCAGTAGTGTAGGGACTAGCGGGGGAGCCTCCTACAATGAGCAGTTCTTC. Translated, it gives CASSVGTSGGASYNEQFF.

CDR3 nucleotides: TGCGCCAGCAGCTTGGGACAAACCTCCTACAATGAGCAGTTCTTC. Translation: CASSLGQTSYNEQFF. The chain recombines TRBV5-1 with TRBJ2-1; D gene ambiguous. The germline CDR1 and CDR2 sequences are SGHRS and YFSETQ. V was trimmed by 0 bases and J by 0 bases, leaving 7 bases between them. CDR3 length equals 15 residues.